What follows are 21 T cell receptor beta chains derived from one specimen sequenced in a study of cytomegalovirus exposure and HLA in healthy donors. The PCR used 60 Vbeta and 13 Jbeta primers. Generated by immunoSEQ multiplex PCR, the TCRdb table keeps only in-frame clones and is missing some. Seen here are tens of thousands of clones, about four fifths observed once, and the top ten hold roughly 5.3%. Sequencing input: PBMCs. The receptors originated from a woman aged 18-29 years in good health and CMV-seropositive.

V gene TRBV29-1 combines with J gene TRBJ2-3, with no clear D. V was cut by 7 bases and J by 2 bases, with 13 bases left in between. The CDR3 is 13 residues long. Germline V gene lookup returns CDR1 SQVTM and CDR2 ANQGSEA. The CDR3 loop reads CSARLRYTDTQYF. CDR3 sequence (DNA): TGCAGCGCCAGACTCCGTTACACAGATACGCAGTATTTT.

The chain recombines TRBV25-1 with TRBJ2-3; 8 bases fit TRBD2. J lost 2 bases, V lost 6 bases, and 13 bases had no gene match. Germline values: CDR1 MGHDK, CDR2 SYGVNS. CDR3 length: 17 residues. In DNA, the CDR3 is TGTGCCAGCAGCGGGGGGGCCAGCAATACGTTCACAGATACGCAGTATTTT. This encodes CASSGGASNTFTDTQYF.

The CDR3 loop is CASSSTGQGGYTF. DNA of the CDR3: TGCGCCAGCAGCTCGACAGGGCAGGGCGGCTACACCTTC. This chain links TRBV5-1 with TRBJ1-2; 7 nucleotides match TRBD1. The germline V gene has CDR1 SGHRS and CDR2 YFSETQ. With V trimmed by 3 bases and J by 8 bases, 7 bases remained unmatched. The CDR3 length is 13 residues. The full variable domain, in which reference TRBV5-1 and TRBJ1-2 provide the parts outside the CDR3, is KAGVTQTPRYLIKTRGQQVTLSCSPISGHRSVSWYQQTPGQGLQFLFEYFSETQRNKGNFPGRFSGRQFSNSRSEMNVSTLELGDSALYLCASSSTGQGGYTFGSGTRLTVV.

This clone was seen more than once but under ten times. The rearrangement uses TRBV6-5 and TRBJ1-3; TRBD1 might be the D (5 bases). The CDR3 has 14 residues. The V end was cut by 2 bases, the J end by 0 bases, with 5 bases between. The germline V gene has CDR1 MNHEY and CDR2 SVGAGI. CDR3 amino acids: CASSYRGSGNTIYF. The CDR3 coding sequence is TGTGCCAGCAGTTACAGGGGCTCTGGAAACACCATATATTTT.

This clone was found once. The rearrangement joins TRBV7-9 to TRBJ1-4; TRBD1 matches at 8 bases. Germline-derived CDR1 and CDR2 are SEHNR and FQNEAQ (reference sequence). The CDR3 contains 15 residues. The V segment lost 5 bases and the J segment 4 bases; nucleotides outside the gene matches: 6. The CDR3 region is CASSPLDRDNEKLFF. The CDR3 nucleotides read TGTGCCAGCAGCCCATTGGACAGGGATAATGAAAAACTGTTTTTT.

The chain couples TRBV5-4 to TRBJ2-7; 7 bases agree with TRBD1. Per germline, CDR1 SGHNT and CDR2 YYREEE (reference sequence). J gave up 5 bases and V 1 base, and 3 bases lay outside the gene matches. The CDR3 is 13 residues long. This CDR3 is CASSLLQGDEQYF. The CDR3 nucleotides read TGTGCCAGCAGCTTGTTGCAGGGGGACGAGCAGTACTTC.

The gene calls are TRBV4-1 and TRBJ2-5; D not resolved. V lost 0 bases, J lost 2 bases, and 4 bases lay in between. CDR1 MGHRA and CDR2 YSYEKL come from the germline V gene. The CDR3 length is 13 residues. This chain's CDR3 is CASSQDLQETQYF. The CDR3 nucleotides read TGCGCCAGCAGCCAAGATCTTCAAGAGACCCAGTACTTC.

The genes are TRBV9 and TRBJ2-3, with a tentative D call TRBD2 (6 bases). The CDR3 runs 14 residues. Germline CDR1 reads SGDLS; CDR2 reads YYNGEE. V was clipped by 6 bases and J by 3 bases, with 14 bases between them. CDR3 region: CASTGGRGTDTQYF. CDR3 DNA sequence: TGTGCCAGCACTGGAGGGCGTGGAACAGATACGCAGTATTTT.

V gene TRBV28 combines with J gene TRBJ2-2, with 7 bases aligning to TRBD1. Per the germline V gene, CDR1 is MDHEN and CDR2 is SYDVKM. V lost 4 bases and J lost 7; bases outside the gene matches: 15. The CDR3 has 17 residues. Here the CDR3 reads CASSSIGTAPRGGELFF. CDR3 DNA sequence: TGTGCCAGCAGTTCCATCGGGACAGCCCCTCGGGGCGGGGAGCTGTTTTTT.

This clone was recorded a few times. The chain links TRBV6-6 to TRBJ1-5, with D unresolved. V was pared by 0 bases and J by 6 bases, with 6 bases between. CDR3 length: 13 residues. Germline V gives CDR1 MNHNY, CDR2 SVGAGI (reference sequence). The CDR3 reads CASSYSTGQPQHF. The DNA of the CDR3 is TGTGCCAGCAGTTACTCTACGGGTCAGCCCCAGCATTTT.

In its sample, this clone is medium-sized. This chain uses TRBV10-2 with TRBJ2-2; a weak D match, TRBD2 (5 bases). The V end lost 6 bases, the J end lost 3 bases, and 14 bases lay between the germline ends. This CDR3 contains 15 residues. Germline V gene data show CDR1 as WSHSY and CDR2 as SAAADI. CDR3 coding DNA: TGCGCCAGCAGGGTGGCCGGGGATCACACCGGGGAGCTGTTTTTT. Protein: CASRVAGDHTGELFF.

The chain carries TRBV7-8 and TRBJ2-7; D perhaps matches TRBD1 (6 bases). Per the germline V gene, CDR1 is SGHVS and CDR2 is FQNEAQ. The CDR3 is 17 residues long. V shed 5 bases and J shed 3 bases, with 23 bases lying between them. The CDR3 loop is CASSQEDRHPESYEQYF. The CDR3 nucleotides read TGTGCCAGCAGCCAAGAGGACAGACACCCCGAGAGCTACGAGCAGTACTTC.

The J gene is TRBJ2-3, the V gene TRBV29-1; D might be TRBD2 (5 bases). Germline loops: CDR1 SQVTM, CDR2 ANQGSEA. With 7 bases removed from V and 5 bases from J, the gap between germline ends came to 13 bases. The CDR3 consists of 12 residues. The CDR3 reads CSGAGVRDTQYF. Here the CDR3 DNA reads TGCAGCGGGGCGGGTGTGAGAGATACGCAGTATTTT.

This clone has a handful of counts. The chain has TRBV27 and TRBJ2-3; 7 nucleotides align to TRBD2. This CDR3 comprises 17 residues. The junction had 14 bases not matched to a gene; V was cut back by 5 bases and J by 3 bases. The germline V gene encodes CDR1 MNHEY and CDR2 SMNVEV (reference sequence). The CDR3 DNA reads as TGTGCCAGCAGTCACTGGAGGGGAGGGGTTGGTACAGATACGCAGTATTTT. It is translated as CASSHWRGGVGTDTQYF.

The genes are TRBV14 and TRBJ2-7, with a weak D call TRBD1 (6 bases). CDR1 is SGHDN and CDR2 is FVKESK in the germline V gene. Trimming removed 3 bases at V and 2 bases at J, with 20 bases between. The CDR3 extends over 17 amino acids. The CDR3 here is CASSQLLRGAGPYEQYF. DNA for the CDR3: TGTGCCAGCAGCCAGCTCCTCAGGGGTGCTGGACCCTACGAGCAGTACTTC.

CDR3 bases: TGTGCCAGCAGTGAGGGGACATTACAAGAGACCCAGTACTTC. Its translation: CASSEGTLQETQYF. J is TRBJ2-5 and V is TRBV2; the D gene is possibly TRBD1 (6 bases). The CDR3 totals 14 residues. Germline assignment: CDR1 SNHLY and CDR2 FYNNEI. Trimming pared 3 bases from V and 2 bases from J, leaving 10 bases between.

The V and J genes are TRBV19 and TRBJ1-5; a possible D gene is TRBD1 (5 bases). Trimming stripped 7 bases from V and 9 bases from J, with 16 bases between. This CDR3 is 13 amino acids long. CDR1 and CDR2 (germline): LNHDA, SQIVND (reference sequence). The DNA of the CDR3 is TGTGCCAGTACCGGCAGGGATGAACCGCCCCAGCATTTT. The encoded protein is CASTGRDEPPQHF.

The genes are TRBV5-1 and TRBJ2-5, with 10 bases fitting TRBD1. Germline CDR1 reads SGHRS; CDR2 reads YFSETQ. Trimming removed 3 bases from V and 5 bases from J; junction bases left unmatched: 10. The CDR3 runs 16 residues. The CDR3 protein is CASSWGQGRTRETQYF. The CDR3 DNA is TGCGCCAGCAGCTGGGGACAGGGGAGGACGAGGGAGACCCAGTACTTC. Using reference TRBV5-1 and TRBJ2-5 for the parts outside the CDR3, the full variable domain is KAGVTQTPRYLIKTRGQQVTLSCSPISGHRSVSWYQQTPGQGLQFLFEYFSETQRNKGNFPGRFSGRQFSNSRSEMNVSTLELGDSALYLCASSWGQGRTRETQYFGPGTRLLVL.

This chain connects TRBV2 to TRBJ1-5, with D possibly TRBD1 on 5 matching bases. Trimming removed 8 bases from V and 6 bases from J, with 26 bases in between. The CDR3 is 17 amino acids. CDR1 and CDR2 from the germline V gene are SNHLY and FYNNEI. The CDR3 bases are TGTGCCAGCCGATTTGATGGGGCCGCATGGGTAAGTCAGCCCCAGCATTTT. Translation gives CASRFDGAAWVSQPQHF. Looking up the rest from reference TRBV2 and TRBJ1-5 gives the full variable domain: EPEVTQTPSHQVTQMGQEVILRCVPISNHLYFYWYRQILGQKVEFLVSFYNNEISEKSEIFDDQFSVERPDGSNFTLKIRSTKLEDSAMYFCASRFDGAAWVSQPQHFGDGTRLSIL.

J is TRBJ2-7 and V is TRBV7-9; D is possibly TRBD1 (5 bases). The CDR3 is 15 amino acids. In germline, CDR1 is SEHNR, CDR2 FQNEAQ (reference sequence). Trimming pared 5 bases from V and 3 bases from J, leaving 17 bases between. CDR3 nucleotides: TGTGCCAGCAGCCCAGACAGTCCACATATCTACGAGCAGTACTTC. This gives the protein CASSPDSPHIYEQYF. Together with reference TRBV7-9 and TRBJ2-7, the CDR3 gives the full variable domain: DTGVSQNPRHKITKRGQNVTFRCDPISEHNRLYWYRQTLGQGPEFLTYFQNEAQLEKSRLLSDRFSAERPKGSFSTLEIQRTEQGDSAMYLCASSPDSPHIYEQYFGPGTRLTVT.

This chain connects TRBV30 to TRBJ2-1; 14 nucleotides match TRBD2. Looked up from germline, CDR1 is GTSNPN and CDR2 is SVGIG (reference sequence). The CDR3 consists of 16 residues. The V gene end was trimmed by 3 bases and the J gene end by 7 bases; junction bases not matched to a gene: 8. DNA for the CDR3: TGTGCCTGGAGGGGACTAGCGGGAGTAGGTAGGAATGAGCAGTTCTTC. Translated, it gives CAWRGLAGVGRNEQFF.